The rows below give T cell receptor beta chains drawn from one sample of a study of cytomegalovirus exposure and HLA in healthy donors. Profiled with immunoSEQ multiplex PCR; TCRdb holds only in-frame clones, not every one. The sample yields under 200,000 clones, roughly 80% seen once. Sequencing used PBMCs. The receptor source for this set is a woman younger than 30 in good health and CMV-seronegative. Both conserved end residues are part of each CDR3. The D gene is left open where the match is weak. Where a row states a size, it is once, few, many or the class of an expanded clone; other rows omit it.

D,size,V,J,CDR3,DNA
NA,few,TRBV29-1,TRBJ2-5,CTTARSPYETQYF,TGCACCACTGCCCGCTCGCCCTATGAGACCCAGTACTTC
TRBD2,NA,TRBV7-8,TRBJ2-1,CASSSSGQFTYNEQFF,TGTGCCAGCAGCTCTAGCGGTCAATTTACCTACAATGAGCAGTTCTTC
NA,NA,TRBV9,TRBJ1-2,CASRQGQICNYGYTF,TGTGCCAGCAGGCAAGGACAGATTTGTAACTATGGCTACACCTTC
NA,NA,TRBV28,TRBJ1-4,CASSLPRQNEKLFF,TGTGCCAGCAGTTTGCCCAGACAGAATGAAAAACTGTTTTTT
NA,NA,TRBV10-3,TRBJ1-1,CAISESGQAATEAFF,TGTGCCATCAGTGAGTCGGGGCAGGCGGCCACTGAAGCTTTCTTT
TRBD1,NA,TRBV7-9,TRBJ1-2,CASSNGQAGYTF,TGTGCCAGCAGCAACGGACAGGCCGGCTACACCTTC
NA,NA,TRBV7-9,TRBJ2-3,CASSLRTGITDTQYF,TGTGCCAGCAGCTTACGTACGGGTATCACAGATACGCAGTATTTT
NA,few,TRBV14,TRBJ1-4,CASSQGQVSNEKLFF,TGTGCCAGCAGCCAAGGTCAGGTGTCTAATGAAAAACTGTTTTTT
NA,NA,TRBV11-2,TRBJ2-3,CASSLDPGTDTQYF,TGTGCCAGCAGCTTAGATCCCGGCACAGATACGCAGTATTTT
NA,NA,TRBV7-6,TRBJ2-7,CASSLADIQPYEQYF,TGTGCCAGCAGCTTAGCGGACATCCAACCTTACGAGCAGTACTTC
TRBD2,many,TRBV7-9,TRBJ2-2,CASSPRRLAGVIGELFF,TGTGCCAGCAGCCCCCGTAGACTAGCGGGAGTGATCGGGGAGCTGTTTTTT
TRBD2,NA,TRBV4-2,TRBJ2-3,CASSQVGAGWGTDTQYF,TGTGCCAGCAGCCAAGTGGGAGCGGGGTGGGGGACAGATACGCAGTATTTT
TRBD2,NA,TRBV4-3,TRBJ2-1,CASSPFAGGGANEQFF,TGCGCCAGCAGCCCGTTTGCGGGAGGAGGGGCCAATGAGCAGTTCTTC
TRBD2,NA,TRBV18,TRBJ2-1,CASSQIAGGDNEQFF,TGTGCCAGCTCACAGATAGCGGGAGGGGACAATGAGCAGTTCTTC
TRBD2,NA,TRBV4-3,TRBJ2-7,CASSQDGGTSGRYYEQYF,TGCGCCAGCAGCCAAGACGGGGGGACTAGCGGGAGGTACTACGAGCAGTACTTC
TRBD2,NA,TRBV10-1,TRBJ2-1,CASSDRQRGVLDEQFF,TGCGCCAGCAGTGATCGACAGCGGGGGGTCTTGGATGAGCAGTTCTTC
TRBD2,NA,TRBV19,TRBJ2-3,CASTDPPGGSTSTDTQYF,TGTGCCAGTACCGACCCGCCAGGCGGGAGTACTAGCACAGATACGCAGTATTTT
TRBD2,NA,TRBV4-1,TRBJ2-7,CASSHPAGSYEQYF,TGCGCCAGCAGCCATCCAGCGGGATCCTACGAGCAGTACTTC
TRBD2,few,TRBV6-5,TRBJ2-1,CASSKTSGRINEQFF,TGTGCCAGCAGCAAGACTAGCGGGAGGATCAATGAGCAGTTCTTC
TRBD1,NA,TRBV28,TRBJ1-2,CASRKGADRGLRYGYTF,TGTGCCAGCAGGAAGGGGGCAGACAGGGGGCTTAGGTATGGCTACACCTTC
TRBD2,NA,TRBV27,TRBJ2-7,CASSLSTSGAYEQYF,TGTGCCAGCAGTTTATCTACTAGCGGGGCCTACGAGCAGTACTTC
TRBD1,NA,TRBV9,TRBJ2-3,CASSFRDRNTDTQYF,TGTGCCAGCAGCTTCCGGGACAGAAACACAGATACGCAGTATTTT
NA,NA,TRBV28,TRBJ2-7,CASSPVPTYEQYF,TGTGCCAGCAGTCCGGTCCCCACTTACGAGCAGTACTTC
TRBD1,NA,TRBV7-9,TRBJ2-5,CASSLATGRGETQYF,TGTGCCAGCAGCTTAGCGACAGGGAGAGGGGAGACCCAGTACTTC
TRBD2,NA,TRBV29-1,TRBJ2-3,CSALSGRATDTQYF,TGCAGCGCTCTTAGCGGGAGGGCCACAGATACGCAGTATTTT
TRBD1,NA,TRBV27,TRBJ1-5,CASSIRRGQGEQPQHF,TGTGCCAGCAGTATACGTCGGGGACAGGGTGAACAGCCCCAGCATTTT
NA,NA,TRBV7-9,TRBJ2-3,CASSLSGRNTDTQYF,TGTGCCAGCAGCTTAAGTGGGAGGAACACAGATACGCAGTATTTT
NA,NA,TRBV2,TRBJ1-2,CASSEGLGGGLTYGYTF,TGTGCCAGCAGTGAGGGGTTGGGGGGAGGATTGACCTATGGCTACACCTTC
TRBD1,NA,TRBV11-3,TRBJ2-3,CASSPRDRADTQYF,TGTGCCAGCAGCCCACGGGACAGGGCGGATACGCAGTATTTT
NA,NA,TRBV30,TRBJ2-3,CAWSRPGTQSWGVRDTQYF,TGTGCCTGGAGCCGGCCCGGGACCCAGAGCTGGGGGGTAAGAGATACGCAGTATTTT
TRBD1,NA,TRBV29-1,TRBJ2-2,CSVETGAGTGELFF,TGCAGCGTTGAAACAGGGGCGGGCACCGGGGAGCTGTTTTTT
NA,NA,TRBV5-6,TRBJ2-2,CASSLAGSNTGELFF,TGTGCCAGCAGCTTAGCGGGCTCGAACACCGGGGAGCTGTTTTTT
NA,NA,TRBV7-7,TRBJ2-5,CASSLAPGETQYF,TGTGCTAGCAGCTTAGCACCGGGAGAGACCCAGTACTTC
TRBD2,NA,TRBV11-2,TRBJ2-7,CASSLVVGGRAYEQYF,TGTGCCAGCAGCTTAGTTGTCGGCGGGAGGGCCTACGAGCAGTACTTC